These 10 T cell receptor beta chains originate from one sample sequenced in a study of vaccination effects on CD4 cells after COVID-19. Their antigen targets remain unknown. The protocol was immunoSEQ multiplex PCR, while the TCRdb copy is restricted to in-frame clones and leaves out a portion. The table lists 66,000 or so clones, 70% to 85% of them singletons. Once cultured for 10 to 11 days, the cells underwent separation to obtain CD4+ T cells. Everyone in the study got two shots of either the BNT162b2 or mRNA-1273 vaccine. Sequencing was performed on CD4+ T cells from PBMCs cultured without peptide, taken after COVID-19 vaccination. The receptor source for this set is a human donor who received a COVID-19 vaccine.

The CDR3 is CATSRDGGPTNEKLFF. CDR3 nucleotides: TGTGCCACCAGCAGAGATGGAGGACCAACTAATGAAAAACTGTTTTTT. The gene calls are TRBV15 and TRBJ1-4; D remains unclear. This CDR3 spans 16 amino acids. V was pared by 0 bases and J by 0 bases, with 8 bases between. Germline CDR1 reads LNHNV; CDR2 reads YYDKDF (reference sequence).

The V gene is TRBV7-9, the J gene TRBJ1-2; D not certain. The V end lost 3 bases, the J end lost 1 base, and 9 bases lay between the germline ends. CDR1 is SEHNR and CDR2 is FQNEAQ in the germline V gene (reference sequence). This CDR3 is 14 amino acids long. The CDR3 nucleotides read TGTGCCAGCAGCTTGGAGTTAGTTAACTATGGCTACACCTTC. Translating it yields CASSLELVNYGYTF.

The chain employs TRBV7-9 and TRBJ2-2; D possibly corresponds to TRBD2 (5 bases). Trimming stripped 5 bases from V and 7 bases from J, with 11 bases between. Germline V CDR1 and CDR2: SEHNR, FQNEAQ (reference sequence). The CDR3 runs 13 residues. The CDR3 DNA reads TGTGCCAGCAGCCCTATACTAGGCGGGGAGCTGTTTTTT. As protein: CASSPILGGELFF.

V and J are TRBV18 and TRBJ2-5; tentatively, D is TRBD1 (6 bases). Trimming pared 3 bases from V and 1 base from J, leaving 12 bases between. In germline, CDR1 is KGHSH, CDR2 LQKENI. This CDR3 has 15 amino acids. CDR3 coding DNA: TGTGCCAGCTCACCCATGACAGGCAGCCAAGAGACCCAGTACTTC. Protein sequence: CASSPMTGSQETQYF.

CDR3: CASRKLSTEAFF. In nucleotides, the CDR3 is TGTGCCAGCAGGAAGCTAAGCACTGAAGCTTTCTTT. The chain carries TRBV12-3 or TRBV12-4 and TRBJ1-1; D unclear. This CDR3 has 12 residues. V was shortened by 6 bases and J by 4 bases, with 9 bases between the two germline ends.

Concerning this clone itself: Other DNA sequences in the sample encode the same CDR3. The V call is TRBV18, the J call TRBJ1-1; 8 bases fit TRBD1. V lost 3 bases to trimming and J lost 2 bases; unmatched junction nucleotides: 2. The CDR3 loop spans 14 amino acids. The germline gives CDR1 KGHSH, CDR2 LQKENI. CDR3 in DNA: TGTGCCAGCTCACCTCAGGGGGCCAACACTGAAGCTTTCTTT. This encodes CASSPQGANTEAFF.

This rearrangement joins TRBV2 to TRBJ1-2; 9 bases are shared with TRBD1. The CDR3 length is 14 residues. CDR1 SNHLY and CDR2 FYNNEI come from the germline V gene. V shed 6 bases, J shed 4 bases, and the junction held 6 bases outside the gene matches. The CDR3 nucleotides are TGTGCCAGCAGGGAGACAGGGGGTAGCTATGGCTACACCTTC. Its translation is CASRETGGSYGYTF. Using reference TRBV2 and TRBJ1-2 for the parts outside the CDR3, the full variable domain is EPEVTQTPSHQVTQMGQEVILRCVPISNHLYFYWYRQILGQKVEFLVSFYNNEISEKSEIFDDQFSVERPDGSNFTLKIRSTKLEDSAMYFCASRETGGSYGYTFGSGTRLTVV.

This chain joins TRBV7-2 and TRBJ2-2, with no clear D. The CDR3 spans 14 residues. Deletions cut 8 bases from V and 0 bases from J, with 10 bases between. Germline V gene sequence: CDR1 SGHTA, CDR2 FQGNSA. Written as DNA, the CDR3 is TGTGCCAGCGAGTCAGCAGCGAACACCGGGGAGCTGTTTTTT. It translates to CASESAANTGELFF.

J is TRBJ2-3 and V is TRBV11-2; no clear D gene. Trimming removed 6 bases at V and 2 bases at J, with 6 bases between. Germline-derived CDR1 and CDR2 are SGHAT and FQNNGV. The CDR3 covers 12 residues. The CDR3: CASSYLTDTQYF. The CDR3 DNA reads TGTGCCAGCAGTTACCTCACAGATACGCAGTATTTT.

The chain employs TRBV11-2 and TRBJ2-3; D possibly corresponds to TRBD2 (5 bases). The CDR3 loop spans 14 amino acids. CDR1 is SGHAT, CDR2 FQNNGV, per germline. With 3 bases removed from V and 4 bases from J, the gap between germline ends came to 11 bases. As DNA, the CDR3 is TGTGCCAGCAGCTTTCTTCCGGGATCAGATACGCAGTATTTT. Its protein is CASSFLPGSDTQYF.